These 11 T cell receptor beta chains originate from one sample sequenced in a study of Ad26.COV2.S vaccination and SARS-CoV-2 variants. Sequencing used immunoSEQ multiplex PCR; TCRdb keeps in-frame clones, though not all of them. The table includes 350,000 to 500,000 clones, 80% to 95% detected once. Treatment described: some 19 received Ad26.COV2.S at low or high dose, single or two shots; roughly five received placebo; per-sample allocation not given. Sampling was performed 63 days after the first vaccine or placebo injection. The sample in question was peripheral blood, obtained in a trial of Ad26.COV2.S vaccine versus placebo. All receptors derive from a person between 18 and 59 years old who received the Ad26.COV2.S COVID-19 vaccine or a placebo.

The chain couples TRBV7-3 to TRBJ2-3, with 13 bases that match TRBD2. V was clipped by 4 bases and J by 5 bases; unmatched bases: 6. The CDR3 runs 16 residues. Per the germline V gene, CDR1 is SGHTA and CDR2 is FQGTGA. The CDR3 nucleotides are TGTGCCAGCAGCTCTGCCGGACTAGCGGGAGTAGATACGCAGTATTTT. Translated: CASSSAGLAGVDTQYF.

This chain links TRBV11-2 with TRBJ2-7; D possibly corresponds to TRBD2 (6 bases). Germline V gene data show CDR1 as SGHAT and CDR2 as FQNNGV. This CDR3 has 13 amino acids. Between the trimmed V and J ends, which lost 6 bases and 1 base, there was a span of 10 bases. CDR3 sequence reads: CASRMGGSYEQYF. CDR3 nucleotides: TGTGCCAGCAGGATGGGGGGTTCCTACGAGCAGTACTTC.

The V and J genes are TRBV27 and TRBJ2-1, with D tentatively TRBD2 (6 bases). The length of the CDR3 is 14 residues. Trimming took 4 bases from V and 2 from J, leaving 9 bases between them. Germline V gene sequence: CDR1 MNHEY, CDR2 SMNVEV (reference sequence). The CDR3 region is CASSSGGPYNEQFF. The CDR3 DNA reads as TGTGCCAGCAGTTCCGGGGGACCCTACAATGAGCAGTTCTTC.

This chain connects TRBV5-6 to TRBJ2-3; 7 bases are shared with TRBD2. CDR1 is SGHDT and CDR2 is YYEEEE in the germline V gene. J was trimmed by 0 bases and V by 3 bases; bases with no gene match: 10. CDR3 length: 17 amino acids. The chain's CDR3 is CASSWGGSHTSTDTQYF. DNA of the CDR3: TGTGCCAGCAGCTGGGGGGGGTCCCACACTAGCACAGATACGCAGTATTTT.

CDR3 sequence: CASSSITWTNSAGETQYF. CDR3 nucleotide sequence: TGTGCCAGCAGTTCCATCACTTGGACGAATTCAGCAGGGGAGACCCAGTACTTC. The V and J genes are TRBV27 and TRBJ2-5; a possible D gene is TRBD1 (5 bases). Germline V gene data show CDR1 as MNHEY and CDR2 as SMNVEV (reference sequence). CDR3 length: 18 amino acids. V gave up 4 bases and J gave up 5 bases, with 26 bases separating them.

CDR3 sequence (DNA): TGTGCCACCAGCAGAGAAAAGTTTAATACGCAGTATTTT. Its translation is CATSREKFNTQYF. The chain carries TRBV15 and TRBJ2-3; D call uncertain. This CDR3 spans 13 amino acids. CDR1 and CDR2 (germline): LNHNV, YYDKDF (reference sequence). V lost 0 bases to trimming and J lost 7 bases, with 8 bases between them.

The chain recombines TRBV6-5 with TRBJ2-3; the match to TRBD2 covers 8 bases. The V gene end was trimmed by 0 bases and the J gene end by 5 bases; junction bases not matched to a gene: 4. The CDR3 totals 15 residues. The germline gives CDR1 MNHEY, CDR2 SVGAGI. CDR3 loop: CASSYSPGGIDTQYF. The CDR3 nucleotides are TGTGCCAGCAGTTACTCACCGGGAGGGATAGATACGCAGTATTTT.

J is TRBJ2-1 and V is TRBV28, with 13 bases fitting TRBD2. The germline gives CDR1 MDHEN, CDR2 SYDVKM. The length of the CDR3 is 23 residues. Trimming cost V 6 bases and J 2 bases; bases outside gene matches: 25. Written as DNA, the CDR3 is TGTGCCAGCAGCCCTGGACAGGAACTCTCTCTTGGGACTAGCGGGACGACCTACAATGAGCAGTTCTTC. It translates to CASSPGQELSLGTSGTTYNEQFF.

The gene calls are TRBV6-5 and TRBJ1-1; perhaps TRBD1 as D (5 bases). Germline V gene data show CDR1 as MNHEY and CDR2 as SVGAGI. The CDR3 is 16 amino acids. Trimming stripped 2 bases from V and 4 bases from J, with 17 bases between. In DNA, the CDR3 is TGTGCCAGCAGTTACGGTAATAGGGGTCCGGTCACTGAAGCTTTCTTT. It is translated as CASSYGNRGPVTEAFF.

The chain is built from TRBV11-2 and TRBJ2-7, with unresolved D. V was cut by 1 base and J by 3 bases, with 7 bases left in between. Germline CDR1 reads SGHAT; CDR2 reads FQNNGV. The CDR3 contains 13 residues. DNA for the CDR3: TGTGCCAGCAGCTTAGGGCAGGACTACGAGCAGTACTTC. It translates to CASSLGQDYEQYF.

The chain is built from TRBV28 and TRBJ2-1; 8 nucleotides line up with TRBD1. The CDR3 sequence is 14 residues long. Germline values: CDR1 MDHEN, CDR2 SYDVKM. With 3 bases clipped from V and 7 bases from J, the junction kept 5 bases outside the gene matches. The CDR3 is CASSFWTGNNEQFF. CDR3 sequence (DNA): TGTGCCAGCAGTTTCTGGACAGGGAATAATGAGCAGTTCTTC.